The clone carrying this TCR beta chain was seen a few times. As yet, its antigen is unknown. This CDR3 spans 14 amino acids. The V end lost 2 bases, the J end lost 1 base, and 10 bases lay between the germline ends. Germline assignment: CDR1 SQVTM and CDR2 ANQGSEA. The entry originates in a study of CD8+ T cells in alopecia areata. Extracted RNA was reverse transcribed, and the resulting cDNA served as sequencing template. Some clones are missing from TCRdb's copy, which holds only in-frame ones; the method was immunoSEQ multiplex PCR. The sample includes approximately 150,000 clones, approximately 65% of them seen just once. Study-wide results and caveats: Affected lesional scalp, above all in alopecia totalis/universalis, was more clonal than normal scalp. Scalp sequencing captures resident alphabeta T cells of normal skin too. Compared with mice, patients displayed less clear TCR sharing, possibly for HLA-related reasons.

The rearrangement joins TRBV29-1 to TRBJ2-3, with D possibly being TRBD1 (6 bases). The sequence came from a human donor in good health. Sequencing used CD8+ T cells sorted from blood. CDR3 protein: CSVEQGLGTDTQYF. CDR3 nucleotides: TGCAGCGTTGAACAGGGGCTCGGCACAGATACGCAGTATTTT.